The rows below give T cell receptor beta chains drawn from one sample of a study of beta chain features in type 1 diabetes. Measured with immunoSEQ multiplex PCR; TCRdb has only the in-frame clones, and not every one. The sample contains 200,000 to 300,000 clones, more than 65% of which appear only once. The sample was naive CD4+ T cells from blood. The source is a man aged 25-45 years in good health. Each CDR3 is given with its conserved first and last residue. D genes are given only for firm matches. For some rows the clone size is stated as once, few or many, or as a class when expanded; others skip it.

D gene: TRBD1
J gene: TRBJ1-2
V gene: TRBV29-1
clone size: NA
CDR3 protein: CSVEVHRGSSNYGYTF
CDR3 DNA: TGCAGCGTTGAAGTACACAGGGGGTCGTCTAACTATGGCTACACCTTC

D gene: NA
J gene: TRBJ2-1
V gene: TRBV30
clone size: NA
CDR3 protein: CAWTKGEYEQFF
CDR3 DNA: TGTGCCTGGACAAAAGGAGAGTATGAGCAGTTCTTC

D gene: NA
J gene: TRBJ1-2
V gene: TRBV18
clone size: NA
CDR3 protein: CASSPPANSYGYTF
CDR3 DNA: TGTGCCAGCTCACCGCCGGCGAACAGCTATGGCTACACCTTC

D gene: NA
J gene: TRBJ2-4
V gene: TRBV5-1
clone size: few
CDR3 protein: CASSSGRSLAKNIQYF
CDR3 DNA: TGCGCCAGCAGCTCTGGACGGAGTCTAGCCAAAAACATTCAGTACTTC

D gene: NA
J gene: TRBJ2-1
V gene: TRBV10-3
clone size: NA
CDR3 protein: CAISGDNEQFF
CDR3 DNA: TGTGCCATCAGCGGGGACAATGAGCAGTTCTTC

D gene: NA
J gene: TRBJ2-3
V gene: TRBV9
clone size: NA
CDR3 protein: CASSVGLRGSGTDTQYF
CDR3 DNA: TGTGCCAGCAGCGTAGGCCTCAGGGGCTCTGGCACAGATACGCAGTATTTT

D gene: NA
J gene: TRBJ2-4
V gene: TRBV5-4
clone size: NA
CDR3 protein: CASSGGPEGKNIQYF
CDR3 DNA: TGTGCCAGCAGCGGGGGGCCGGAGGGCAAAAACATTCAGTACTTC

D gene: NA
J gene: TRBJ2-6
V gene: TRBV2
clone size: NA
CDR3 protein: CASSDTGPGANVLTF
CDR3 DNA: TGTGCCAGCAGTGATACAGGGCCTGGGGCCAACGTCCTGACTTTC

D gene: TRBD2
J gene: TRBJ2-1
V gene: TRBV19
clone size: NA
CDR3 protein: CASSPRLAGEYEQFF
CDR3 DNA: TGTGCCAGTAGTCCCCGACTAGCGGGGGAGTATGAGCAGTTCTTC

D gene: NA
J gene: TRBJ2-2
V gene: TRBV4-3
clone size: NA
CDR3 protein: CASSQGPGPNTGELFF
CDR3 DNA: TGCGCCAGCAGCCAAGGCCCGGGACCGAACACCGGGGAGCTGTTTTTT

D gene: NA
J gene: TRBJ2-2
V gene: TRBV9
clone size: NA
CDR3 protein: CASSAEGGMRSGELFF
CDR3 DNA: TGTGCCAGCAGCGCCGAAGGGGGGATGCGGTCCGGGGAGCTGTTTTTT

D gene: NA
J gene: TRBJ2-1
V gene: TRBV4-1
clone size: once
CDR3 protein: CASSQGGYNEQFF
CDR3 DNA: TGCGCCAGCAGCCAAGGGGGGTACAATGAGCAGTTCTTC

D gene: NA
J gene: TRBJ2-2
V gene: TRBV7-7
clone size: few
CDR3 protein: CASSLVPSEAGELFF
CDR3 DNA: TGTGCCAGCAGCTTAGTTCCCTCGGAGGCCGGGGAGCTGTTTTTT

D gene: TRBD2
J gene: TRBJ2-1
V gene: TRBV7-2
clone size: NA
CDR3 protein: CATQAGVNFYNEQFF
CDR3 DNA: TGTGCCACCCAAGCGGGGGTGAACTTCTACAATGAGCAGTTCTTC

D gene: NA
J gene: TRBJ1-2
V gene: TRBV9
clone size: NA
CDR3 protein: CASSVDPGTANYGYTF
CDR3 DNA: TGTGCCAGCAGCGTAGACCCAGGGACCGCTAACTATGGCTACACCTTC

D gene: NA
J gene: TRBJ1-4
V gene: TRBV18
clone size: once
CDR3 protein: CASSPLQGSTNEKLFF
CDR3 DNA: TGTGCCAGCTCACCACTCCAGGGGTCAACTAATGAAAAACTGTTTTTT

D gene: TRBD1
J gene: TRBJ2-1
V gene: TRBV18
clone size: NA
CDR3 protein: CASSPRTGGENEQFF
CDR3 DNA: TGTGCCAGCTCACCTAGGACAGGGGGCGAGAATGAGCAGTTCTTC

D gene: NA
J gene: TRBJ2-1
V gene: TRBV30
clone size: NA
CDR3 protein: CAWSLTRSSYNEQFF
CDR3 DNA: TGTGCCTGGAGCCTAACCAGGAGCTCCTACAATGAGCAGTTCTTC

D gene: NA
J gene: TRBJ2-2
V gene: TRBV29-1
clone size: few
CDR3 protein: CSAGHTGELFF
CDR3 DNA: TGCAGCGCCGGACACACCGGGGAGCTGTTTTTT

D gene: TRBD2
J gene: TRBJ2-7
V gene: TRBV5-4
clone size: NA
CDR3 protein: CASSPSGRSDEQYF
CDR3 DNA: TGTGCCAGCAGCCCTAGCGGAAGGTCCGACGAGCAGTACTTC

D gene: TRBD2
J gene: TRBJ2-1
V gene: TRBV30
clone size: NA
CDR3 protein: CAWSVQRTSVHNEQFF
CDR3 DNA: TGTGCCTGGAGTGTACAAAGGACTAGCGTCCACAATGAGCAGTTCTTC

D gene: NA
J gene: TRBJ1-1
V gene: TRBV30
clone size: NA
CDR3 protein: CAWSVAGTANTEAFF
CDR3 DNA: TGTGCCTGGAGTGTGGCCGGGACCGCCAACACTGAAGCTTTCTTT

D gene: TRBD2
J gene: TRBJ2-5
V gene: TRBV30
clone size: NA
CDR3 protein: CAWSAGLAGLQETQYF
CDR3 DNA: TGTGCCTGGAGTGCCGGACTAGCGGGCCTCCAAGAGACCCAGTACTTC

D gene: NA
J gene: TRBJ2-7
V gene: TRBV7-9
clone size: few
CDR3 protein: CASSKDGGSYEQYF
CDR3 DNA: TGTGCCAGCAGCAAAGATGGCGGCTCCTACGAGCAGTACTTC

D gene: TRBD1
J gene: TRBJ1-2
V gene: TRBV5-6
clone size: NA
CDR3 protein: CASSIRTGDYGYTF
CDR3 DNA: TGTGCCAGCAGCATCCGGACAGGCGACTATGGCTACACCTTC

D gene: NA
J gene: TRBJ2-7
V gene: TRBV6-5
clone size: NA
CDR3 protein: CASTRGENQAYEQYF
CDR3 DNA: TGTGCCAGCACCCGGGGAGAAAACCAAGCCTACGAGCAGTACTTC

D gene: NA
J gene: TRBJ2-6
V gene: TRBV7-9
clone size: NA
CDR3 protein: CASSPAWGGANVLTF
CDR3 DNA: TGTGCCAGCAGCCCGGCCTGGGGTGGGGCCAACGTCCTGACTTTC

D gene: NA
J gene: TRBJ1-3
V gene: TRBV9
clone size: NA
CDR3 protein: CASTDRNSGNTIYF
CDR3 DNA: TGTGCCAGCACCGACAGGAACTCTGGAAACACCATATATTTT

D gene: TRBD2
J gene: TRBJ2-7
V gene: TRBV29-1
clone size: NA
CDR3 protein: CSVEDLLATSGAEQYF
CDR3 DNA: TGCAGCGTTGAAGATCTTTTAGCGACTAGCGGGGCCGAGCAGTACTTC